These T cell receptor beta chains were read from a single sample in a study of patients and donors after allogeneic stem cell transplantation. TCRdb passed the RT-PCR reads through MiXCR, listing each CDR3 protein once. The repertoire includes some 90,000 distinct CDR3 sequences, around 48% of them detected once, and approximately 60% sits in the top ten. Input material: blood, either unsorted or a sorted T cell fraction (not recorded which). All receptors derive from a human donor who was either an allogeneic HSCT recipient or a stem cell or donor lymphocyte infusion donor (not recorded which). It is not recorded whose cells these are; they may come from a transplant donor. Both conserved end residues are part of each CDR3.

TRBJ1-2	TRBV12-3/TRBV12-4	CASSPGTGGFGYTF
TRBJ2-7	TRBV29-1	CSVRLAGTYEQYF
TRBJ1-1	TRBV5-1	CASSLIGLPMNTEAFF
TRBJ2-1	TRBV4-3	CASSQRKSMLHNEQFF
TRBJ2-5	TRBV28	CASSFASSQETQYF
TRBJ2-1	TRBV20-1	CSANFVEQFF
TRBJ1-3	TRBV12-3/TRBV12-4	CASTPWAGRYSGNTIYF
TRBJ1-1	TRBV4-3	CASSQVVGDLAEAFF
TRBJ2-5	TRBV7-2	CASSLERGMKTQYF
TRBJ2-7	TRBV3-1	CASSQDNPFGVYEQYF
TRBJ1-1	TRBV28	CASSLLTQMAFF
TRBJ2-6	TRBV29-1	CSVGDLSGANVLTF
TRBJ2-3	TRBV20-1	CSAREQGSDTQYF
TRBJ1-1	TRBV27	CASSLDRGKAFF
TRBJ1-2	TRBV7-9	CASSYGGTAFNYGYTF
TRBJ1-1	TRBV5-1	CASSLQAGSEAFF